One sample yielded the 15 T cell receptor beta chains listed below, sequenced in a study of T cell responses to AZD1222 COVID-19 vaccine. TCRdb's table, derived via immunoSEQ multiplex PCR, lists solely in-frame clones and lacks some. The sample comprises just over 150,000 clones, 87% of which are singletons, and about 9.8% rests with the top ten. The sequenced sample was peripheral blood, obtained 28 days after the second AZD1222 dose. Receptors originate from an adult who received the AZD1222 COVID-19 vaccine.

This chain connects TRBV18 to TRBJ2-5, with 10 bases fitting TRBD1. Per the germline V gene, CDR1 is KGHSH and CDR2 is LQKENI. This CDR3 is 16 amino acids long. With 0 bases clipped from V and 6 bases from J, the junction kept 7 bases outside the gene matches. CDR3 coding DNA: TGTGCCAGCTCACCACCGGGGACAGGGGCGTCAAAGACCCAGTACTTC. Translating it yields CASSPPGTGASKTQYF.

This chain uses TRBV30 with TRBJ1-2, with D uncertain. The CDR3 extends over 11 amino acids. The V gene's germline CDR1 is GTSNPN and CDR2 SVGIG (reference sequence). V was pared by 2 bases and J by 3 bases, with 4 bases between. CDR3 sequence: CAWSTYYGYTF. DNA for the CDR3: TGTGCCTGGAGTACATACTATGGCTACACCTTC.

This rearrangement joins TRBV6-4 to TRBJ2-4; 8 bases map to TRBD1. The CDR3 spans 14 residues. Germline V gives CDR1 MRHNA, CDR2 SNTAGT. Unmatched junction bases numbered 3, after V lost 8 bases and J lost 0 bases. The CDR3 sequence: CASGGTGAKNIQYF. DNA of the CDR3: TGTGCCAGCGGAGGGACAGGAGCCAAAAACATTCAGTACTTC.

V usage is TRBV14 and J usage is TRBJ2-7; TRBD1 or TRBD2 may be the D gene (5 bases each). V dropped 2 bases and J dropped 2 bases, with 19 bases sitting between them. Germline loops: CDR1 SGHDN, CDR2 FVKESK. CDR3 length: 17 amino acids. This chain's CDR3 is CASSQLYGQRGAYEQYF. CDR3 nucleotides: TGTGCCAGCAGCCAATTATACGGCCAGAGGGGAGCCTACGAGCAGTACTTC.

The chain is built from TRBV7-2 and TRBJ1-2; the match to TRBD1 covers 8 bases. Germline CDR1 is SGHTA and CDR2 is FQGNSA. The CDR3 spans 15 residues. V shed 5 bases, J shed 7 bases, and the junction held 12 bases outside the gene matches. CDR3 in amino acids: CASSEWTGTKGGYTF. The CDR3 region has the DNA TGTGCCAGCAGCGAGTGGACAGGGACTAAAGGTGGCTACACCTTC. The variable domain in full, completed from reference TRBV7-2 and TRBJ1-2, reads GAGVSQSPSNKVTEKGKDVELRCDPISGHTALYWYRQSLGQGLEFLIYFQGNSAPDKSGLPSDRFSAERTGGSVSTLTIQRTQQEDSAVYLCASSEWTGTKGGYTFGSGTRLTVV.

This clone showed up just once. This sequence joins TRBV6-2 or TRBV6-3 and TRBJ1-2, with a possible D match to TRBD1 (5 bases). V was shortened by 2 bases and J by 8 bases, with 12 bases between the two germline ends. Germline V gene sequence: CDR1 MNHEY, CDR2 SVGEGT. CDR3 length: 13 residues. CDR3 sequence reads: CASSYARVRGYTF. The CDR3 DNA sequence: TGTGCCAGCAGTTACGCCAGGGTGAGAGGCTACACCTTC.

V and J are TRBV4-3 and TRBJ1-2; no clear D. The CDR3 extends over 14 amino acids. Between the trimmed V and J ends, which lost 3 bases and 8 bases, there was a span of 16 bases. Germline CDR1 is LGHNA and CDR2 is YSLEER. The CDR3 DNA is TGCGCCAGCAGCCAGGCCTTAGGGCGAGGAGGCTACACCTTC. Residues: CASSQALGRGGYTF.

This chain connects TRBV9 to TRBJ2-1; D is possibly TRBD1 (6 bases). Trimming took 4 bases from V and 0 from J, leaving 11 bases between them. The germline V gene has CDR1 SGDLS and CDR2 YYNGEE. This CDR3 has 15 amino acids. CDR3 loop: CASSPTGSSYNEQFF. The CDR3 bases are TGTGCCAGCAGCCCCACAGGGAGCTCCTACAATGAGCAGTTCTTC.

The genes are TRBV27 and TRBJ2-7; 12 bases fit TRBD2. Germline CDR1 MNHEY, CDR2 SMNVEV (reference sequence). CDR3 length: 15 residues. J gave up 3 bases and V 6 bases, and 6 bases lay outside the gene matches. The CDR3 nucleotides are TGTGCCAGCAGGCTACAGGGACTAGCGGGCTACGAGCAGTACTTC. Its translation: CASRLQGLAGYEQYF.

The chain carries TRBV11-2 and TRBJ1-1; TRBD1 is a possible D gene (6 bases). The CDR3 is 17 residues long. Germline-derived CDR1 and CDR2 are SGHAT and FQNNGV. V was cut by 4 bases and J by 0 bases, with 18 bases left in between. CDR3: CASSSLRGGRLNTEAFF. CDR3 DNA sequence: TGTGCCAGCAGCTCACTAAGGGGGGGCAGACTGAACACTGAAGCTTTCTTT.

The CDR3 DNA reads TGTGCCAGTAAGGAAACAGGAGGGGTAGCCGCGCAGTTCTTC. Translation: CASKETGGVAAQFF. The V and J genes are TRBV19 and TRBJ2-1, with D possibly TRBD2 on 6 matching bases. Germline V gives CDR1 LNHDA, CDR2 SQIVND (reference sequence). Trimming cost V 7 bases and J 12 bases, with 22 bases left between them. The CDR3 has 14 amino acids.

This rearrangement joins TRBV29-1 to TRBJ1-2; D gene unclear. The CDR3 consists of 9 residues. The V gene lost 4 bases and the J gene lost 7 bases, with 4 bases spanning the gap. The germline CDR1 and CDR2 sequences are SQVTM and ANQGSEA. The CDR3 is CSVGGGYTF. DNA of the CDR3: TGCAGCGTTGGGGGTGGCTACACCTTC.

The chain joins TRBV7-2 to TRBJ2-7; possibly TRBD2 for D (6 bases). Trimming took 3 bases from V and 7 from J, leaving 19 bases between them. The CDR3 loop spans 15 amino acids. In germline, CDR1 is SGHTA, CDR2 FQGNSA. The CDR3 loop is CASSLGGKAAAEQYF. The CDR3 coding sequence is TGTGCCAGCAGCTTGGGGGGAAAAGCGGCAGCAGAGCAGTACTTC.

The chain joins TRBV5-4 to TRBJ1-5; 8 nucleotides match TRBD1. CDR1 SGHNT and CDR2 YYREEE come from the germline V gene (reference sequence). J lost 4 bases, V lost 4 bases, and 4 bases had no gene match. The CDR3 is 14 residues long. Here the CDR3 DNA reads TGTGCCAGCAGCCTCCAGGGGGCGAATCAGCCCCAGCATTTT. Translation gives CASSLQGANQPQHF.

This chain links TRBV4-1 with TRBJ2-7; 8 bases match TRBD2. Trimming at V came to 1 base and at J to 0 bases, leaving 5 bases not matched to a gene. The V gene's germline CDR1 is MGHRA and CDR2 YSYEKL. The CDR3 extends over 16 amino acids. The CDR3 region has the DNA TGCGCCAGCAGCCAAGTTCTAGCGGGCACCTCCTACGAGCAGTACTTC. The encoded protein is CASSQVLAGTSYEQYF.